One TCR beta chain is described in this entry. The germline V gene has CDR1 SGHTA and CDR2 FQGTGA. The CDR3 spans 14 residues. V gave up 0 bases and J gave up 2 bases, with 8 bases separating them. This record comes from a study of blood T cell repertoires in COVID-19. Study information: Collection of acute and convalescent COVID-19 samples took place in the United States, Italy and Spain. T cells, B-cell-depleted T cells, or PBMCs supplied cDNA or gDNA.

As handled by the study authors: The assay estimated nucleated cells by amplifying reference gene primers. Clones were read by immunoSEQ multiplex PCR, and TCRdb kept only the in-frame ones, dropping some. The DNA gave D and trimming, while V, J and clone size come from that table. The table includes tens of thousands of clones, around 88% detected once. This clonotype was obtained from a man older than 75 with COVID-19, enrolled during active disease. The sequencing sample was made of peripheral blood. This chain uses TRBV7-3 with TRBJ2-7; D possibly corresponds to TRBD2 (6 bases). The CDR3 sequence: CASSLTTGAYEQYF. In DNA form, the CDR3 reads TGTGCCAGCAGCTTAACGACGGGGGCCTACGAGCAGTACTTC.